The 17 T cell receptor beta chains given below trace back to one sample, sequenced in a study of T cells in Graves' hyperthyroidism and ophthalmopathy. RNA transcripts provided the source from which TCR beta CDR3 regions were amplified. Initially, a first-round RT-PCR of the TCR CDR3 employed the HTBI primer set. TCRdb processed the multiplex PCR reads anew with MiXCR; each CDR3 protein has one entry. The sample has a few hundred thousand distinct CDR3 sequences; around 16% are singletons. Material for sequencing was blood. These receptors originate from a man aged 35-49 years with Graves' hyperthyroidism.

Regarding this clonotype: The junction does not match germline at one end; this may be a read error. The chain recombines TRBV12-3 or TRBV12-4 with TRBJ2-2; D remains unclear. The CDR3 spans 12 residues. In DNA, the CDR3 is TGTACCAGCAGTTTGCTAGCCGGGGAGCTGTTTTTT. It is translated as CTSSLLAGELFF.

A few counts support this clonotype. The genes are TRBV27 and TRBJ2-3; the D gene is possibly TRBD2 (6 bases). The CDR3 loop spans 17 amino acids. Germline lookup yields CDR1 MNHEY and CDR2 SMNVEV (reference sequence). With 0 bases removed from V and 2 bases from J, the gap between germline ends came to 15 bases. CDR3 nucleotide sequence: TGTGCCAGCAGTTTATCCCTTGGAGGGGTCGTCACAGATACGCAGTATTTT. As protein: CASSLSLGGVVTDTQYF.

The chain recombines TRBV9 with TRBJ2-7, with 7 bases fitting TRBD1. The CDR3 sequence is 15 residues long. Per germline, CDR1 SGDLS and CDR2 YYNGEE. Losses at the gene ends were 0 bases for V and 5 bases for J; bases not matched to a gene: 8. CDR3 amino acids: CASSVGGSGGDEQYF. The CDR3 bases are TGTGCCAGCAGCGTAGGTGGGTCAGGGGGTGACGAGCAGTACTTC.

This clonotype has at least ten counts. The chain employs TRBV18 and TRBJ1-1; TRBD1 matches 7 bases. Germline lookup yields CDR1 KGHSH and CDR2 LQKENI. This CDR3 comprises 13 residues. The trim removed 5 bases at V and 3 bases at J, leaving 3 bases unmatched. The CDR3 loop reads CASSTGDYTEAFF. In DNA form, the CDR3 reads TGTGCCAGCTCAACAGGGGACTACACTGAAGCTTTCTTT.

The chain carries TRBV2 and TRBJ1-3, with unresolved D. The CDR3 extends over 14 amino acids. The germline V and J ends were trimmed by 3 bases and 0 bases, with 6 bases remaining between them. CDR1 is SNHLY and CDR2 is FYNNEI in the germline V gene. CDR3 DNA sequence: TGTGCCAGCAGTGACAGAATCTCTGGAAACACCATATATTTT. Translation: CASSDRISGNTIYF.

This clonotype was seen a handful of times. The chain recombines TRBV7-9 with TRBJ1-3; D unclear. Trimming left V 5 bases short and J 0 bases short, with 14 bases between. This CDR3 spans 16 amino acids. Germline CDR1 SEHNR, CDR2 FQNEAQ (reference sequence). The CDR3 DNA reads as TGTGCCAGCAGCCCAAACTTCGGCTCCTCTGGAAACACCATATATTTT. It yields the protein CASSPNFGSSGNTIYF.

This clonotype was seen many times. V and J are TRBV4-3 and TRBJ1-2; possibly TRBD1 for D (6 bases). V lost 0 bases and J 6 bases, leaving 14 bases between the germline ends. This CDR3 spans 15 amino acids. CDR1 is LGHNA and CDR2 is YSLEER in the germline V gene. CDR3 loop: CASSQDGGGRDGYTF. The CDR3 nucleotides read TGCGCCAGCAGCCAAGATGGGGGCGGGAGGGATGGCTACACCTTC.

This clonotype was counted ten times or more. V and J are TRBV12-3 or TRBV12-4 and TRBJ2-3; D possibly corresponds to TRBD2 (7 bases). V lost 5 bases and J lost 0, with 15 bases in between. There are 16 residues in the CDR3. This chain's CDR3 is CASSRGALTSTDTQYF. For the CDR3, the DNA is TGTGCCAGCAGTCGGGGGGCCCTCACTAGCACAGATACGCAGTATTTT.

This clonotype was seen at least ten times. The CDR3 spells CASRGGSYTEAFF. The CDR3 DNA sequence: TGTGCCAGCCGAGGGGGTAGTTATACTGAAGCTTTCTTT. The chain uses TRBV28 and TRBJ1-1; tentatively, D is TRBD1 (6 bases). Trimming left V 8 bases short and J 5 bases short, with 15 bases between. The CDR3 is 13 amino acids. The V gene's germline CDR1 is MDHEN and CDR2 SYDVKM. The variable domain in full, with the rest retrieved from reference TRBV28 and TRBJ1-1, is DVKVTQSSRYLVKRTGEKVFLECVQDMDHENMFWYRQDPGLGLRLIYFSYDVKMKEKGDIPEGYSVSREKKERFSLILESASTNQTSMYLCASRGGSYTEAFFGQGTRLTVV.

This clonotype has more than one count but fewer than ten. The junction does not match germline at one end; this may be a read error. J is TRBJ2-5 and V is TRBV6-2 or TRBV6-3, with TRBD1 matching 7 bases. Germline assignment: CDR1 MNHEY and CDR2 SVGEGT. The CDR3 extends over 14 amino acids. CDR3 DNA sequence: TGTGCCGGCAGTTACTCGGGGACAGAGGCGACCCAGTACTTC. Translating gives CAGSYSGTEATQYF.

The J gene is TRBJ2-5, the V gene TRBV5-1; TRBD1 agrees at 11 bases. With V trimmed by 5 bases and J by 7 bases, 4 bases remained unmatched. CDR3 size: 13 residues. Germline loops: CDR1 SGHRS, CDR2 YFSETQ. The CDR3 nucleotides read TGCGCCAGCAGTTCTGGACAGGGGGCGACCCAGTACTTC. It encodes CASSSGQGATQYF.

For the CDR3, the DNA is TGTGCCAGCAGAGACAGGTCCTTCTATGGCTACACCTTC. This gives the protein CASRDRSFYGYTF. The rearrangement joins TRBV2 to TRBJ1-2; the D gene is possibly TRBD1 (6 bases). Looked up from germline, CDR1 is SNHLY and CDR2 is FYNNEI. Trimming removed 6 bases from V and 4 bases from J, with 12 bases in between. The CDR3 runs to 13 residues.

This clonotype came up many times. The chain uses TRBV7-3 and TRBJ1-6; D may be TRBD1 (5 bases). The CDR3 spans 14 residues. V gave up 2 bases and J gave up 10 bases, with 12 bases separating them. Germline lookup yields CDR1 SGHTA and CDR2 FQGTGA. In nucleotides, the CDR3 is TGTGCCAGCAGCTTATGGGGGGTGGACTCACCCCTCCACTTT. This gives the protein CASSLWGVDSPLHF.

The V gene is TRBV6-1, the J gene TRBJ1-4; D is unresolved. From germline, CDR1 is MNHNS and CDR2 SASEGT. V shed 10 bases and J shed 1 base, with 13 bases lying between them. This CDR3 has 14 residues. CDR3 in amino acids: CAIMPPGTNEKLFF. CDR3 bases: TGTGCCATAATGCCGCCGGGAACTAATGAAAAACTGTTTTTT.

This clonotype has at least ten counts. The chain is built from TRBV15 and TRBJ2-7; 10 nucleotides line up with TRBD2. Germline CDR1 LNHNV, CDR2 YYDKDF (reference sequence). V lost 2 bases to trimming and J lost 0 bases; unmatched junction nucleotides: 1. The CDR3 has 15 amino acids. The chain's CDR3 is CATSRPSGGSYEQYF. CDR3 coding DNA: TGTGCCACCAGCAGACCTAGCGGGGGCTCCTACGAGCAGTACTTC.

This clonotype was seen a handful of times. The chain combines TRBV3-2 with TRBJ1-1. TRBV3-2 is a known pseudogene. The CDR3 totals 15 residues. CDR3 DNA sequence: TGTGCCAGCAGCCAAACGAGACTCCAGAACACTGAAGCTTTCTTT. It codes for CASSQTRLQNTEAFF.

This clonotype was detected ten times or more. The gene calls are TRBV3-1 and TRBJ1-4, with a tentative D call TRBD1 (5 bases). CDR1 LGHDT and CDR2 YNNKEL come from the germline V gene (reference sequence). The V end was cut by 4 bases, the J end by 7 bases, with 16 bases between. The CDR3 spans 15 residues. The CDR3: CASSRGAHRGEKLFF. The CDR3 region has the DNA TGTGCCAGCAGCCGGGGCGCACACCGGGGTGAAAAACTGTTTTTT.